This is a list of T cell receptor beta chains from one sample in a study of blood T cell repertoires in COVID-19. Assay used: immunoSEQ multiplex PCR; TCRdb lists only in-frame clones, some missing. There are 75,000 to 80,000 clones in the sample; roughly 80% occur only once, and 15% to 20% lies in the top ten. The sample consisted of peripheral blood. The receptors were sampled from a woman aged 60 to 75 with acute or convalescent COVID-19. Each CDR3 is given with its conserved first and last residue. D genes are given only for firm matches. For some rows the clone size is stated as once, few or many, or as a class when expanded; others skip it.

V gene	J gene	clone size	CDR3 length	D gene	CDR3 protein	CDR3 DNA
TRBV19	TRBJ1-1	NA	14	TRBD1	CASSRDRENTEAFF	TGTGCCAGTAGTAGGGACAGGGAGAACACTGAAGCTTTCTTT
TRBV28	TRBJ2-3	NA	15	NA	CASSLPGTSTDTQYF	TGTGCCAGCAGTCTCCCCGGGACAAGCACAGATACGCAGTATTTT
TRBV4-1	TRBJ2-2	medium-sized	16	NA	CASSHRGGLNTGELFF	TGCGCCAGCAGCCATAGGGGGGGCCTTAACACCGGGGAGCTGTTTTTT
TRBV10-3	TRBJ2-5	NA	17	TRBD1	CAISSVRQGPYQETQYF	TGTGCCATCAGTAGTGTACGACAGGGACCTTACCAAGAGACCCAGTACTTC
TRBV5-4	TRBJ2-3	NA	14	TRBD1	CASSSRGYADTQYF	TGTGCCAGCAGCTCCAGGGGGTATGCAGATACGCAGTATTTT
TRBV10-2	TRBJ2-6	few	15	NA	CASRETGSGANVLTF	TGCGCCAGCAGGGAGACAGGCTCTGGGGCCAACGTCCTGACTTTC
TRBV5-1	TRBJ1-4	NA	14	NA	CASSLELLNEKLFF	TGCGCCAGCAGCTTGGAGCTGTTGAATGAAAAACTGTTTTTT
TRBV14	TRBJ2-2	NA	15	NA	CASSQGAGTTGELFF	TGTGCCAGCAGCCAAGGAGCTGGTACCACCGGGGAGCTGTTTTTT
TRBV3-1/TRBV3-2	TRBJ2-2	many	15	NA	CASSQGQGRTGELFF	TGTGCCAGCAGCCAAGGCCAGGGCAGAACCGGGGAGCTGTTTTTT
TRBV12-5	TRBJ2-7	NA	15	TRBD1	CASGYGTAYSYEQYF	TGTGCTAGTGGGTACGGGACAGCTTACTCCTACGAGCAGTACTTC
TRBV2	TRBJ1-4	NA	12	NA	CASSAGQSELFF	TGTGCCAGCAGTGCAGGACAGTCGGAACTGTTTTTT
TRBV10-2	TRBJ1-2	NA	15	NA	CASSETQTSNYGYTF	TGCGCCAGCAGTGAGACCCAGACTTCTAACTATGGCTACACCTTC
TRBV7-2	TRBJ1-5	NA	16	NA	CASSLGGQGWNQPQHF	TGTGCCAGCAGCTTAGGGGGGCAGGGATGGAATCAGCCCCAGCATTTT
TRBV6-5	TRBJ1-1	few	13	NA	CASKRGMNTEAFF	TGTGCCTCCAAGAGAGGGATGAACACTGAAGCTTTCTTT
TRBV5-7	TRBJ1-2	few	18	TRBD1	CASSLDRGQTLANYGYTF	TGTGCCAGCAGCTTGGACAGGGGCCAAACCTTAGCTAACTATGGCTACACCTTC
TRBV3-1/TRBV3-2	TRBJ1-1	NA	12	NA	CASSQARSEAFF	TGTGCCAGCAGCCAAGCACGGTCTGAAGCTTTCTTT
TRBV5-1	TRBJ1-3	NA	13	NA	CASSLEQGNTIYF	TGCGCCAGCAGCTTGGAACAGGGAAACACCATATATTTT
TRBV18	TRBJ1-4	medium-sized	16	TRBD1	CASSPERQGGNEKLFF	TGTGCCAGCTCACCAGAGAGACAGGGAGGAAATGAAAAACTGTTTTTT
TRBV9	TRBJ2-2	NA	18	TRBD2	CASSPRGSGVTNTGELFF	TGTGCCAGCAGCCCCCGCGGTAGCGGGGTAACGAACACCGGGGAGCTGTTTTTT
TRBV6-1	TRBJ1-5	few	15	NA	CASSESSGGVQPQHF	TGTGCCAGCAGTGAATCGTCTGGGGGGGTGCAGCCCCAGCATTTT
TRBV27	TRBJ1-1	NA	14	NA	CASMLSWAATEAFF	TGTGCCAGCATGTTGTCGTGGGCAGCTACTGAAGCTTTCTTT
TRBV5-1	TRBJ2-1	NA	15	TRBD2	CASSPTGASGGGGFF	TGCGCCAGCAGCCCGACAGGGGCTAGCGGGGGGGGCGGGTTCTTC
TRBV18	TRBJ1-4	NA	15	TRBD1	CASSSQGAANEKLFF	TGTGCCAGCTCATCTCAGGGGGCGGCTAATGAAAAACTGTTTTTT
TRBV11-2	TRBJ2-2	NA	16	TRBD2	CASSPVLAGQTGELFF	TGTGCCAGCAGCCCCGTACTAGCGGGGCAAACCGGGGAGCTGTTTTTT
TRBV19	TRBJ1-5	NA	18	TRBD1	CASSPRQGAGISNQPQHF	TGTGCCAGTAGTCCCCGGCAGGGGGCGGGTATAAGCAATCAGCCCCAGCATTTT
TRBV19	TRBJ1-2	once	13	NA	CASSRATNYGYTF	TGTGCCAGTAGCAGGGCGACTAACTATGGCTACACCTTC
TRBV7-6	TRBJ2-5	NA	15	TRBD2	CASSFLRGAQETQYF	TGTGCCAGCAGCTTCTTGCGGGGGGCCCAAGAGACCCAGTACTTC
TRBV3-1/TRBV3-2	TRBJ2-5	NA	16	NA	CASSQASGGGVETQYF	TGTGCCAGCAGCCAAGCCTCGGGGGGCGGTGTGGAGACCCAGTACTTC
TRBV7-2	TRBJ2-3	once	19	TRBD2	CASSLRYGLAGGSTDTQYF	TGTGCCAGCAGCTTACGTTACGGACTAGCGGGGGGGAGCACAGATACGCAGTATTTT
TRBV10-3	TRBJ1-2	NA	16	TRBD1	CAISVPGGTGDYGYTF	TGTGCCATCAGTGTTCCAGGGGGAACTGGTGACTATGGCTACACCTTC
TRBV7-2	TRBJ1-1	NA	16	NA	CASSPRVGGRNTEAFF	TGTGCCAGCAGCCCCCGAGTGGGGGGGCGAAACACTGAAGCTTTCTTT
TRBV19	TRBJ1-1	once	15	NA	CASSIALTVVTEAFF	TGTGCCAGTAGTATAGCCCTGACAGTGGTCACTGAAGCTTTCTTT
TRBV5-8	TRBJ1-5	few	15	TRBD1	CASSLSQGEFKPQHF	TGTGCCAGCAGCTTATCCCAGGGGGAATTCAAGCCCCAGCATTTT
TRBV5-4	TRBJ1-4	NA	16	NA	CASSGAQERSNEKLFF	TGTGCCAGCAGCGGGGCCCAAGAGAGGTCGAATGAAAAACTGTTTTTT
TRBV25-1	TRBJ1-1	NA	10	NA	CASGHPEAFF	TGTGCCAGCGGGCACCCTGAAGCTTTCTTT
TRBV6-5	TRBJ1-1	NA	14	TRBD1	CASSPGQSFTEAFF	TGTGCCAGCAGCCCGGGACAGTCGTTCACTGAAGCTTTCTTT
TRBV3-1/TRBV3-2	TRBJ1-2	few	14	NA	CASSQVGRGESYTF	TGTGCCAGCAGCCAAGTGGGCAGGGGAGAAAGCTACACCTTC
TRBV2	TRBJ1-2	NA	13	NA	CASSEAQARVYTF	TGTGCCAGCAGTGAAGCACAGGCGAGAGTCTACACCTTC
TRBV5-1	TRBJ2-5	NA	14	NA	CASSLRGDQETQYF	TGCGCCAGCAGCCTCAGGGGGGACCAAGAGACCCAGTACTTC
TRBV5-1	TRBJ2-2	NA	13	NA	CASSLGAYGELFF	TGCGCCAGCAGCCTGGGGGCATATGGGGAGCTGTTTTTT
TRBV30	TRBJ1-2	NA	17	TRBD1	CAWSARTGGGVDYGYTF	TGTGCCTGGAGTGCCAGGACAGGGGGCGGGGTGGACTATGGCTACACCTTC
TRBV7-8	TRBJ1-2	NA	14	TRBD1	CASSRDRDDYGYTF	TGTGCCAGCAGCCGCGACAGGGATGACTATGGCTACACCTTC